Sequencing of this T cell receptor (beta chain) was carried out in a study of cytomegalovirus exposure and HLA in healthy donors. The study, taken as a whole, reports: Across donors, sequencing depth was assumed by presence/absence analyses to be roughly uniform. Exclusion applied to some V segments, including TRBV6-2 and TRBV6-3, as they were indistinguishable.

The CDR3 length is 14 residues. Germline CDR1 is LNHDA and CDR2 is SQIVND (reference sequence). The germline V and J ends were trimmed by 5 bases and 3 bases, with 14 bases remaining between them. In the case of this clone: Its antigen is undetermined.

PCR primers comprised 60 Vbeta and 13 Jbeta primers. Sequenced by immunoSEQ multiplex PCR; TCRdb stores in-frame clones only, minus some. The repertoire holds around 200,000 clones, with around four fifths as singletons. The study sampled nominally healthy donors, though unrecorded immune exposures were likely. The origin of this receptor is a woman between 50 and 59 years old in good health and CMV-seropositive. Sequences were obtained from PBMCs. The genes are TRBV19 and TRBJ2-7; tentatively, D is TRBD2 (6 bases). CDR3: CASSSPGLFYEQYF. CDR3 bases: TGTGCCAGTAGTTCGCCGGGACTCTTCTACGAGCAGTACTTC.